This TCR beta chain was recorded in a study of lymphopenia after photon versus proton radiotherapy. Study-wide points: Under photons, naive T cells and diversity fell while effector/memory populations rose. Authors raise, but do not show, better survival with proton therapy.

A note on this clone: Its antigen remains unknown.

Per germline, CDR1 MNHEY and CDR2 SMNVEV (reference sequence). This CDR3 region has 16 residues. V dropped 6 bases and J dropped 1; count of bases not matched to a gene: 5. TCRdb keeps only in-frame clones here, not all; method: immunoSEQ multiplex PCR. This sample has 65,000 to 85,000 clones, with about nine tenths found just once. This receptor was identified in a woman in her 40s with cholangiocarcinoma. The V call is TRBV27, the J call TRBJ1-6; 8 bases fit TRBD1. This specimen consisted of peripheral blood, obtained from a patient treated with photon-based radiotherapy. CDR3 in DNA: TGTGCCAGCAGAACCACAGGGGGATCCTATAATTCACCCCTCCACTTT. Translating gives CASRTTGGSYNSPLHF.